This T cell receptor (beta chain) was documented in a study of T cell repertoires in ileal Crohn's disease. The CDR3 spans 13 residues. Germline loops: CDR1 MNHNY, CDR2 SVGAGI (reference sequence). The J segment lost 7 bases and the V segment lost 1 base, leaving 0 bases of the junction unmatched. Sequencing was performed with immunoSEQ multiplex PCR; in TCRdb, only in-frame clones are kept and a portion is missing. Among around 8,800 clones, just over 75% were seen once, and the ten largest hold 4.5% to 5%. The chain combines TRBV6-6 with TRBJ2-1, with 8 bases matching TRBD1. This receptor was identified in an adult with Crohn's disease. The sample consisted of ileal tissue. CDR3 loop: CASSYWTGNEQFF. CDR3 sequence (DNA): TGTGCCAGCAGTTACTGGACAGGGAATGAGCAGTTCTTC.